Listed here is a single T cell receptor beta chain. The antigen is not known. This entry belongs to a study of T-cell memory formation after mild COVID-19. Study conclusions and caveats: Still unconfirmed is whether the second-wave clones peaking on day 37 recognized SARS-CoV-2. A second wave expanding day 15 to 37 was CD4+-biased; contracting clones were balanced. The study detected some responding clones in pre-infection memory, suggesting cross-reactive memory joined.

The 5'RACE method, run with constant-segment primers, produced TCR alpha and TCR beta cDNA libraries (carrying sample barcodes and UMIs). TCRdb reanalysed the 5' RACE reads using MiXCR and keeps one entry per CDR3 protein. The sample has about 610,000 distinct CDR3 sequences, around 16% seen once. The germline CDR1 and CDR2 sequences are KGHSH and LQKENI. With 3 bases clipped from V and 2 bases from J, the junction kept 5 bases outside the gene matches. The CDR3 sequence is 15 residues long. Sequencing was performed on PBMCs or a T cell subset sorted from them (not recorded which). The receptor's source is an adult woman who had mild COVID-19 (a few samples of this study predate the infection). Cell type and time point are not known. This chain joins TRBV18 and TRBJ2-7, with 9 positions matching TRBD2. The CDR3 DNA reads TGTGCCAGCTCACCTGAAGCGGGAGGACCCTACGAGCAGTACTTC. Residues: CASSPEAGGPYEQYF.